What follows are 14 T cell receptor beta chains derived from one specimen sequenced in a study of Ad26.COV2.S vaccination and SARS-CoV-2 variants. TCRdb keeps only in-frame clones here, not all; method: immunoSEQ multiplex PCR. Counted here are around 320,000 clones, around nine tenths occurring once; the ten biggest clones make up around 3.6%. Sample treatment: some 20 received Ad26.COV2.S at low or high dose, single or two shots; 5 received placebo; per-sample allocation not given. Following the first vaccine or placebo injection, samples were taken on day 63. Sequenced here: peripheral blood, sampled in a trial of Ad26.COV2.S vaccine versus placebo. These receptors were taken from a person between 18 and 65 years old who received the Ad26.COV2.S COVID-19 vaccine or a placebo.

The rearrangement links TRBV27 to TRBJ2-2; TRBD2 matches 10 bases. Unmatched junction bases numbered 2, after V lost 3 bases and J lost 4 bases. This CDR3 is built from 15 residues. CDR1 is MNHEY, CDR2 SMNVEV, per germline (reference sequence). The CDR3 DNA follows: TGTGCCAGCAGTTTCTTAGCGGGGGGCACCGGGGAGCTGTTTTTT. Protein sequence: CASSFLAGGTGELFF.

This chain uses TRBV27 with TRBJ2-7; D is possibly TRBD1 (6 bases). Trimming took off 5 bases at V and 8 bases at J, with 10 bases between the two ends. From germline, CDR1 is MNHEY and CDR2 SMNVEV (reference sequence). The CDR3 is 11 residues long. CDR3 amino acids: CASSRGTKQYF. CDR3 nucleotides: TGTGCCAGCAGTCGTGGGACAAAGCAGTACTTC.

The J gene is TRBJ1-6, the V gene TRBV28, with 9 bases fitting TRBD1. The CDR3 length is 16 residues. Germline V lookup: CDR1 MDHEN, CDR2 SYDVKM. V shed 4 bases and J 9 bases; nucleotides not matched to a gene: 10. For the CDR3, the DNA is TGTGCCAGCAGTTCACCCGGACAGGGGCTAGGTTCACCCCTCCACTTT. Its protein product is CASSSPGQGLGSPLHF.

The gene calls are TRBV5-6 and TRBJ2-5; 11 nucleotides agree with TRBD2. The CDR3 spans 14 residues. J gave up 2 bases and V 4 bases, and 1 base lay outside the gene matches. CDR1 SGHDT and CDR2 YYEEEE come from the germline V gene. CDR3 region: CASSPSGGQETQYF. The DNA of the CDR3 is TGTGCCAGCAGCCCTAGCGGGGGGCAAGAGACCCAGTACTTC.

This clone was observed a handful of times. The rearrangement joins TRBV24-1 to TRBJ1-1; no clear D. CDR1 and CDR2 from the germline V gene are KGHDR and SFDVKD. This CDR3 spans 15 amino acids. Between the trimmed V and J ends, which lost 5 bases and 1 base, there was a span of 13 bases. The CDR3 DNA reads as TGTGCCACCAGTGCCCCGGCAGGCCCGAACACTGAAGCTTTCTTT. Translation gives CATSAPAGPNTEAFF.

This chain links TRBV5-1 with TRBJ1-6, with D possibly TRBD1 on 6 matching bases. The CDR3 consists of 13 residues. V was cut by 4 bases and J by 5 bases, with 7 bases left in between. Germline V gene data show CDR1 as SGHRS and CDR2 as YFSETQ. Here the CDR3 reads CASSRTDNSPLHF. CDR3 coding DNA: TGCGCCAGCAGCCGGACAGATAATTCACCCCTCCACTTT.

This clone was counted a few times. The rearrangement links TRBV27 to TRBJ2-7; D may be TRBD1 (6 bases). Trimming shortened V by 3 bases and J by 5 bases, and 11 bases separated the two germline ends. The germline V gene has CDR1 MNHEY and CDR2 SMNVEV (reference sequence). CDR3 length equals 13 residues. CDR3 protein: CASSFNRVHEQYF. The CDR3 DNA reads TGTGCCAGCAGTTTTAACAGGGTCCACGAGCAGTACTTC.

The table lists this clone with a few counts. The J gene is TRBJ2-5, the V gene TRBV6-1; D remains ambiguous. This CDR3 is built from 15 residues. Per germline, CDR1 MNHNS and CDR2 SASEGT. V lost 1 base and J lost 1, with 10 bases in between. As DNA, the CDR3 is TGTGCCAGCAGTGAAGGGTGGGGTATCCAAGAGACCCAGTACTTC. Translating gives CASSEGWGIQETQYF.

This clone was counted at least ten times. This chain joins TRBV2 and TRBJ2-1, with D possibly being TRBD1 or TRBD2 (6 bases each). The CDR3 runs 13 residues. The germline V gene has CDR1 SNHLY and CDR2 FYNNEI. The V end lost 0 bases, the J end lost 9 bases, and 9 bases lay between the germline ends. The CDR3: CASSEAGGGEQFF. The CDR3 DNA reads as TGTGCCAGCAGTGAAGCCGGGGGCGGTGAGCAGTTCTTC.

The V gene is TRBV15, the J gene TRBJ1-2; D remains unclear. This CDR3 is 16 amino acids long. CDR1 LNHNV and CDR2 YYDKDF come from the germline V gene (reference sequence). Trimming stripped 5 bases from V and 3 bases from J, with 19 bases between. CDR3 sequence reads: CATSAAGSPGHYGYTF. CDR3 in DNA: TGTGCCACCAGCGCGGCGGGCAGCCCCGGTCACTATGGCTACACCTTC.

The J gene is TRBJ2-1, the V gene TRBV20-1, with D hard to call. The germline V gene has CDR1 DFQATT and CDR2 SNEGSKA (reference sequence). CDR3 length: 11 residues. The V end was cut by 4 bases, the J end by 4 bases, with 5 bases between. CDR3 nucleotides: TGCAGTGCTAAGCCTTACAATGAGCAGTTCTTC. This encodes CSAKPYNEQFF.

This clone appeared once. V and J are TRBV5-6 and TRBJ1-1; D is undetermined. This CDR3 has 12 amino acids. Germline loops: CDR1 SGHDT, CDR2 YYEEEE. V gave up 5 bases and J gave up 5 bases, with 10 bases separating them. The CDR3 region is CASSRSRTEAFF. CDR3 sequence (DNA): TGTGCCAGCAGTAGAAGTAGGACTGAAGCTTTCTTT.

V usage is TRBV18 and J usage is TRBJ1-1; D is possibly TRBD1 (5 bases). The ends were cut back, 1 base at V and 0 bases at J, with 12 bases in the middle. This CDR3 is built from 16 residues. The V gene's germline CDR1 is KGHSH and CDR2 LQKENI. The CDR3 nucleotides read TGTGCCAGCTCACCACAGGGTCCGGACATGAACACTGAAGCTTTCTTT. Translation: CASSPQGPDMNTEAFF. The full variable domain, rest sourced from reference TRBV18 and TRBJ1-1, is NAGVMQNPRHLVRRRGQEARLRCSPMKGHSHVYWYRQLPEEGLKFMVYLQKENIIDESGMPKERFSAEFPKEGPSILRIQQVVRGDSAAYFCASSPQGPDMNTEAFFGQGTRLTVV.

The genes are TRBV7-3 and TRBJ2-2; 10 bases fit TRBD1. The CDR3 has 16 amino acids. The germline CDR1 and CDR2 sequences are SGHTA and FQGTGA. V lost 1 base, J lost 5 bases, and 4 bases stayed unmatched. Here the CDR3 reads CASSLSRDRGTGELFF. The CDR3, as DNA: TGTGCCAGCAGCTTAAGTCGGGACAGGGGAACCGGGGAGCTGTTTTTT.